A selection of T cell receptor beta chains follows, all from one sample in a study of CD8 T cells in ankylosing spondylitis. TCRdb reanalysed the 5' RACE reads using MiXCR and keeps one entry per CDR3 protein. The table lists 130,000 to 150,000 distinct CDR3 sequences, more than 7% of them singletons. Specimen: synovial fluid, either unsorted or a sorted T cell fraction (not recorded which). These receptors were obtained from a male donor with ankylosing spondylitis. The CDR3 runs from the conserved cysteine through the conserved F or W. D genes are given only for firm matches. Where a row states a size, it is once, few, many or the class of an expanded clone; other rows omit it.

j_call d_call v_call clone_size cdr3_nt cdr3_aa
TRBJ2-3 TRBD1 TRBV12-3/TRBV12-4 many TGTGCCAGCAGTTACAGGGGGCTCACAGATACGCAGTATTTT CASSYRGLTDTQYF
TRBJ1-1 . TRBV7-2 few TGTGCCAGCAGCTTAGGGGCGGGTGAAGCTTTCTTT CASSLGAGEAFF
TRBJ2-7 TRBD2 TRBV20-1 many TGCAGTGCTGATCTAGCGGGAGCCTCCTACGAGCAGTACTTC CSADLAGASYEQYF
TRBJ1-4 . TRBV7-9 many TGTGCCAGCACCACCTCGATCTCGGCGTCGGCCCTGTTTTTT CASTTSISASALFF
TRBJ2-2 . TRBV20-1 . TGCAGTGCTGGCCCGGCGGGTCCGAACACCGGGGAGCTGTTTTTT CSAGPAGPNTGELFF
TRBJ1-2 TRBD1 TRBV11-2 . TGTGCCAGCAGCCTGGGACAGGGAAGCGGCTACACCTTC CASSLGQGSGYTF
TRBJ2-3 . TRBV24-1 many TGTGCCACCTCCGGACCGGATCAAGGGGATACGCAGTATTTT CATSGPDQGDTQYF
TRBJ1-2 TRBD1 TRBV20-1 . TGCAGTGCTAGAGGGGGGGACAGGACTAGCTACACCTTC CSARGGDRTSYTF
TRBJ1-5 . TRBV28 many TGTGCCAGCAGTCCCCGACTCCGGGGCAATTCTCAGCCCCAGCATTTT CASSPRLRGNSQPQHF
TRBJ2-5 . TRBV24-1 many TGTGCCACCAGTCCCCCCTCGAGTCGGGAGACCCAGTACTTC CATSPPSSRETQYF
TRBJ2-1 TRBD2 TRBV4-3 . TGCGCCAGCAGCCAAGGCCAGCGGGGCGGGAATGAGCAGTTCTTC CASSQGQRGGNEQFF
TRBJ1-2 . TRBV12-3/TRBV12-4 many TGTGCCAGCAGTTTAGAGGACGGCTTCTATGGCTACACCTTC CASSLEDGFYGYTF
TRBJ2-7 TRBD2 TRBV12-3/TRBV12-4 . TGTGCCAGCAGTTTAGGGGGACTAGCGGCCGAGCAGTACTTC CASSLGGLAAEQYF
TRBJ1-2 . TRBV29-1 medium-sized TGCAGCGTCGGAACCGGGTCTAACTATGGCTACACCTTC CSVGTGSNYGYTF
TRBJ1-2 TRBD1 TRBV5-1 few TGCGCCAGTATGGGGACAGACAACTATGGCTACACCTTC CASMGTDNYGYTF
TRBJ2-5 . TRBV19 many TGTGCCAGTAGTAAGGCCTCCCTTAAAGAGACCCAGTACTTC CASSKASLKETQYF
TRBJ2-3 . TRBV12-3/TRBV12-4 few TGTGCCAGCAGTGAGAGCTGGCGGGGCCGCACAGATACGCAGTATTTT CASSESWRGRTDTQYF
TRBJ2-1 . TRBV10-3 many TGTGCCATCAGTGACCCGAAGGGCCGGTCCTACAATGAGCAGTTCTTC CAISDPKGRSYNEQFF
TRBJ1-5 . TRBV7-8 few TGTGCCAGCAGCCCCCGGGACCAAGGGAATCAGCCCCAGCATTTT CASSPRDQGNQPQHF
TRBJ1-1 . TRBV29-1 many TGCAGCGTTTTTGGACAACGCGCTGAAGCTTTCTTT CSVFGQRAEAFF
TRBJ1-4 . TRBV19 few TGTGCCAGTAGTAGAGGACACCCAGGGCTTGAAAAACTGTTTTTT CASSRGHPGLEKLFF
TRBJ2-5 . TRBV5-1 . TGCGCCAGCAGCTTGTACCCGGGGCGTCAAGAGACCCAGTACTTC CASSLYPGRQETQYF
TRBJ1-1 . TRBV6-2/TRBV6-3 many TGTGCCAGCAGTTACTCGTGGAGAGACACTGAAGCTTTCTTT CASSYSWRDTEAFF
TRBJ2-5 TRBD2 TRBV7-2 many TGTGCCAGCAGCTTCGGACTAGCGGGAGCAGAGACCCAGTACTTC CASSFGLAGAETQYF
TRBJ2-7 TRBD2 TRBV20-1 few TGCAGTGCCGTAGCGGGAGGAACCTACGAGCAGTACTTC CSAVAGGTYEQYF
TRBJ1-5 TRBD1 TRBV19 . TGTGCCAGTAACCGGGACAGCATCTATAGCAATCAGCCCCAGCATTTT CASNRDSIYSNQPQHF
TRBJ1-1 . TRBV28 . TGTGCCAGCAGTCCCCCGAGTATTTTTGAAGCTTTCTTT CASSPPSIFEAFF
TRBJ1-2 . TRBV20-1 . TGCAGTGCTAGCCCGCCAGGGAGGGATCATGGCTACACCTTC CSASPPGRDHGYTF
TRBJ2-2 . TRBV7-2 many TGTGCCAGCAGCCCCAGGGTGGGGCTCACCGGGGAGCTGTTTTTT CASSPRVGLTGELFF
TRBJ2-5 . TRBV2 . TGTGCCAGCGCGGGGCCCGAAGGAGAGACCCAGTACTTC CASAGPEGETQYF
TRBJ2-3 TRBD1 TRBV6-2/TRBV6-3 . TGTGCCAGCAGTTCCCGAGGACAGGGGACGCAGTATTTT CASSSRGQGTQYF
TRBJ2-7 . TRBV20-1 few TGCAGTGCTAGAGAGGGTAGCGGAACCTACGAGCAGTACTTC CSAREGSGTYEQYF
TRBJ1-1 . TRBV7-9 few TGTGCCATGGGCCCCGGGCGGGCAGGTCCCGCTGAAGCTTTCTTT CAMGPGRAGPAEAFF
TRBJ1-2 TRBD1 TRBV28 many TGTGCCAGCAGTGTAGGGGGCCTTAACTATGGCTACACCTTC CASSVGGLNYGYTF
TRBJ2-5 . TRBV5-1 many TGCGCCAGCAGCTCGGGCACACCAGGTTCTTCCCAGTACTTC CASSSGTPGSSQYF
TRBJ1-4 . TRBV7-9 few TGTGCCAGCAGCAAAAATGGGGCTCACGCGTTCAGGCTGTTTTTT CASSKNGAHAFRLFF
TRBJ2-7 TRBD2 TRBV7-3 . TGTGCCAGCAGCACATCTAGCGGGGGGAACGACGAGCAGTACTTC CASSTSSGGNDEQYF
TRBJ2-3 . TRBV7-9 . TGTGCCAGCAGCGCCCAGACACAGGGTACGCAGTATTTT CASSAQTQGTQYF
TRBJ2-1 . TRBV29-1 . TGCAGCGTTGATAGGGGAGCACAGGGACCCCAGTTCTTC CSVDRGAQGPQFF
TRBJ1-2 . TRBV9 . TGTGCCAGCAGCCCCTCAGCCGCTAACTATGGCTACACCTTC CASSPSAANYGYTF
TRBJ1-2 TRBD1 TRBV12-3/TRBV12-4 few TGTGCCAGCAGCACCGGGACAGTGATGTATGGCTACACCTTC CASSTGTVMYGYTF
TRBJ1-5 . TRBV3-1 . TGTGCCAGCAGCCTGGACCCCGATCAGCCCCAGCATTTT CASSLDPDQPQHF
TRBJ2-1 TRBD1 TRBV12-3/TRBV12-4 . TGTGCCAGCAGTACTAACAGGGGGCGCAATGAGCAGTTCTTC CASSTNRGRNEQFF
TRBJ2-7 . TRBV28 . TGTGCCAGCAGGACTCGTCGAGAGCAGTACTTC CASRTRREQYF
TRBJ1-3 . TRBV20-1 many TGCAGTGCCTACACGTCAGGCACCATATATTTT CSAYTSGTIYF
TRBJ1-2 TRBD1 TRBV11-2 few TGTGCCAGCAGGAAAGACAGGGGACAGAACTATGGCTACACCTTC CASRKDRGQNYGYTF
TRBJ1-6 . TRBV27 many TGTGCCAGCAGGGGAGGACATAATTCACCCCTCCACTTT CASRGGHNSPLHF
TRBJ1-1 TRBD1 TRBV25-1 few TGTGCCAGCAGTGAATATAGGGGGACAGACTTTGTGGGAGCTGTGACTGAAGCTTTCTTT CASSEYRGTDFVGAVTEAFF
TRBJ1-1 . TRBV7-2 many TGTGCCAGCAGCGTATCCGGAGGTACGGAAGCTTTCTTT CASSVSGGTEAFF
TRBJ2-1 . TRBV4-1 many TGCGCCAGCACCCTATCTCCTGCTAACGGTGAGCAGTTCTTC CASTLSPANGEQFF
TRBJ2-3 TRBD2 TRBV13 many TGTGCCAGCAGCCCCCGACTAGCGGGGGCCAGGGATACGCAGTATTTT CASSPRLAGARDTQYF
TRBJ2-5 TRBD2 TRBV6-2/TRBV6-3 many TGTGCCAGCAGTTACCGGCCTAGCGGACAAGAGACCCAGTACTTC CASSYRPSGQETQYF
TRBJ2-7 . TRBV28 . TGTGCCAGCAGTTTATCGCAGGGAGAGGTGTACTTC CASSLSQGEVYF
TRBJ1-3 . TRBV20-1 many TGCAGTGCTAGAACGCCCACTAGTATTACCGGAAACACCATATATTTT CSARTPTSITGNTIYF
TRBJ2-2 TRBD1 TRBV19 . TGTGCCAGTAGTAGGGGACAGGGGGCTGGCACCGGGGAGCTGTTTTTT CASSRGQGAGTGELFF
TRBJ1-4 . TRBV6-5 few TGTGCCAGCAGTTGGGACGGACGGGCAACTAATGAAAAACTGTTTTTT CASSWDGRATNEKLFF
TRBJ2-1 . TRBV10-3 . TGTGCCATCAGTGAGTCGCGACAGCCTATTTACAATGAGCAGTTCTTC CAISESRQPIYNEQFF
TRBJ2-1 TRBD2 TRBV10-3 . TGTGCCATCAGTGAACTAGCGGGGGGGCCTTTCAATGAGCAGTTCTTC CAISELAGGPFNEQFF
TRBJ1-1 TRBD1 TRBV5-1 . TGCGCCAGCAGCTTCGGACAGGGGCAGAACACTGAAGCTTTCTTT CASSFGQGQNTEAFF